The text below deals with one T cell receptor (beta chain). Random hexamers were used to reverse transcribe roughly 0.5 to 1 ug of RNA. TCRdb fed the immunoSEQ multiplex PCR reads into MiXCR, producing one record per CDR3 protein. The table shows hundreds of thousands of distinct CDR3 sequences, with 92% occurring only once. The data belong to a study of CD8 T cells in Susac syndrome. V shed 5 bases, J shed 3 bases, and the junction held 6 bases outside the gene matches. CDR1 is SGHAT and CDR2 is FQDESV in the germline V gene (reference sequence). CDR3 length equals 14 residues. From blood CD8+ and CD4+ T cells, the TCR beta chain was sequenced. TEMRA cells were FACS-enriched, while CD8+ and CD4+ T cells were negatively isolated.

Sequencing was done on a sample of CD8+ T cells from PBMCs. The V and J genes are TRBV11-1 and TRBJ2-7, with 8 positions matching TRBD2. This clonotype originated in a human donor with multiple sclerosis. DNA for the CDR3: TGTGCCAGCAGCCGAGCGGGGGACGACTACGAGCAGTACTTC. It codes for CASSRAGDDYEQYF.